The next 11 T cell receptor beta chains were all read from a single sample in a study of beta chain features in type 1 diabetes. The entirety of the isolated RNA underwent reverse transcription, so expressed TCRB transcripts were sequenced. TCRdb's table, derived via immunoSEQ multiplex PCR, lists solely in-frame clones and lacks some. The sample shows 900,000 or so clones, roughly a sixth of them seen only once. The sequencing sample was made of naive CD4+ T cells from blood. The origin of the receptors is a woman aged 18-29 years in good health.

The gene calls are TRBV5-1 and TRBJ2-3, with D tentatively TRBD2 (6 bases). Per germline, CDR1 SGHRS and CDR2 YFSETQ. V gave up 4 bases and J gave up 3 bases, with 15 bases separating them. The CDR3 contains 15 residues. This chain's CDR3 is CASSPPIAETDTQYF. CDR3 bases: TGCGCCAGCAGCCCGCCAATAGCGGAGACAGATACGCAGTATTTT.

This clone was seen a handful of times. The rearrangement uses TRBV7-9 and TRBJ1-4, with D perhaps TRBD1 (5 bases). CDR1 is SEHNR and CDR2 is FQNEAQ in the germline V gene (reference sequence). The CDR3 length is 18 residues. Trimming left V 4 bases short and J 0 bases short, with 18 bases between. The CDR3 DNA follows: TGTGCCAGCAGCTATTCCCCGGGGACGTCCGCAACTAATGAAAAACTGTTTTTT. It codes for CASSYSPGTSATNEKLFF. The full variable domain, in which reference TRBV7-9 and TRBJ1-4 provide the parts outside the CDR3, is DTGVSQNPRHKITKRGQNVTFRCDPISEHNRLYWYRQTLGQGPEFLTYFQNEAQLEKSRLLSDRFSAERPKGSFSTLEIQRTEQGDSAMYLCASSYSPGTSATNEKLFFGSGTQLSVL.

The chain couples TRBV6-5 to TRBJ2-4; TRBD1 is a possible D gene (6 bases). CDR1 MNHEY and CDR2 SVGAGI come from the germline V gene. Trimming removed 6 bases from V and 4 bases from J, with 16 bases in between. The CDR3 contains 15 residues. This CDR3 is CASSRRDNRKNIQYF. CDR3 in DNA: TGTGCCAGCAGCCGCCGGGACAACAGAAAAAACATTCAGTACTTC.

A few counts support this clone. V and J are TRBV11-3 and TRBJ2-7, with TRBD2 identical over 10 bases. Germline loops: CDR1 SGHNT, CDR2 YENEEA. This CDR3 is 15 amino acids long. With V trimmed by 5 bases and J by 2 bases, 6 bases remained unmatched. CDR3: CASSLGTSVPYEQYF. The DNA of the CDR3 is TGTGCCAGCAGCCTGGGGACTAGCGTCCCCTACGAGCAGTACTTC.

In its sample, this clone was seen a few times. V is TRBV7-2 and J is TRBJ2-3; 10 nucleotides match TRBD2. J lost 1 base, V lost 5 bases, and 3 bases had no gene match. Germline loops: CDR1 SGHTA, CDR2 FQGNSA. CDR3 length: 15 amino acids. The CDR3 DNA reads TGTGCCAGCAGCCCCGGGACTAGCGGCACAGATACGCAGTATTTT. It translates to CASSPGTSGTDTQYF.

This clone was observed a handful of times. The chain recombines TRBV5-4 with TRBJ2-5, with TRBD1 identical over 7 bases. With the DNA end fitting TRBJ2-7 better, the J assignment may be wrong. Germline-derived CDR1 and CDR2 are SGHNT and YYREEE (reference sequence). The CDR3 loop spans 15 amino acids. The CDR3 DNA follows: TGTGCCAGCAGCTTGACACTGGGACAGTCCTACGAGCAGTACTTC. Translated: CASSLTLGQSYEQYF.

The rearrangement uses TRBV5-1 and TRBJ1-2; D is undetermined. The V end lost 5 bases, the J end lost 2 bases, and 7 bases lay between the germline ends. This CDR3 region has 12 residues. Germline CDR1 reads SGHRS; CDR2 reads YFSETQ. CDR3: CASSYDNYGYTF. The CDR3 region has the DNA TGCGCCAGCAGTTATGACAACTATGGCTACACCTTC.

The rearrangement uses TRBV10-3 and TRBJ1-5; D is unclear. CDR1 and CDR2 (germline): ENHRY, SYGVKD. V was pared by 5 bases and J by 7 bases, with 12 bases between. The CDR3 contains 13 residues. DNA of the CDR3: TGTGCCATCAGTACCTCGGACGGGCAGCCCCAGCATTTT. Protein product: CAISTSDGQPQHF.

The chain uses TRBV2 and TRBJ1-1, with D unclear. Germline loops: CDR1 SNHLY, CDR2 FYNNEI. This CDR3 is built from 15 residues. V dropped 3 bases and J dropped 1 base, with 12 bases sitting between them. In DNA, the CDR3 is TGTGCCAGCAGTGATTTGAGGCCGCGGAACACTGAAGCTTTCTTT. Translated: CASSDLRPRNTEAFF. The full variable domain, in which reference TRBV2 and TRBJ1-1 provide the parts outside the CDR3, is EPEVTQTPSHQVTQMGQEVILRCVPISNHLYFYWYRQILGQKVEFLVSFYNNEISEKSEIFDDQFSVERPDGSNFTLKIRSTKLEDSAMYFCASSDLRPRNTEAFFGQGTRLTVV.

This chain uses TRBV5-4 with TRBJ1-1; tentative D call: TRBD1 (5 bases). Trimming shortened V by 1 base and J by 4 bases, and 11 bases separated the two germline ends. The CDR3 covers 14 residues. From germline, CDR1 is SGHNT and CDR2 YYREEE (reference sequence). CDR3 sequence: CASSLRPGGTEAFF. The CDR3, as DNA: TGTGCCAGCAGCTTGCGTCCGGGGGGCACTGAAGCTTTCTTT.

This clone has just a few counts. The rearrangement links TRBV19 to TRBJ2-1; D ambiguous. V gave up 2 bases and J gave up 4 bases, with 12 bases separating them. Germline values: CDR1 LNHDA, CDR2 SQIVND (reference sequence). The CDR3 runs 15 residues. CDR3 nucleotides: TGTGCCAGTAGTATAAGCAGTCTCCTTTACAATGAGCAGTTCTTC. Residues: CASSISSLLYNEQFF.